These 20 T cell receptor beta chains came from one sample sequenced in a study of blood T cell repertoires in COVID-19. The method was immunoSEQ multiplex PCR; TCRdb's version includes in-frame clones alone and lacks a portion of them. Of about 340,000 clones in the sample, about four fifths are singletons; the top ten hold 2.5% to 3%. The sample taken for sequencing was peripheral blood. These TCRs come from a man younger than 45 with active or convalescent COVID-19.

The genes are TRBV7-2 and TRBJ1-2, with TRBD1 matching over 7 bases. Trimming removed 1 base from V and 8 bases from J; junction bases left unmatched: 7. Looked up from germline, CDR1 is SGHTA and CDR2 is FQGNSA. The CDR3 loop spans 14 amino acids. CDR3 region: CASSLGETGSGYTF. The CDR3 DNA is TGTGCCAGCAGCTTAGGGGAGACAGGGAGCGGCTACACCTTC. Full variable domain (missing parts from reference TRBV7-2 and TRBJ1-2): GAGVSQSPSNKVTEKGKDVELRCDPISGHTALYWYRQSLGQGLEFLIYFQGNSAPDKSGLPSDRFSAERTGGSVSTLTIQRTQQEDSAVYLCASSLGETGSGYTFGSGTRLTVV.

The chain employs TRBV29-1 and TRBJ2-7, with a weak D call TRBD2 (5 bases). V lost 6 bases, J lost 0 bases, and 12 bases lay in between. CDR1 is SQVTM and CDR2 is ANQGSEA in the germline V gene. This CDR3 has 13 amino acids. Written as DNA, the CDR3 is TGCAGCGTCGCATCCGGGAACTCCTACGAGCAGTACTTC. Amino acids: CSVASGNSYEQYF.

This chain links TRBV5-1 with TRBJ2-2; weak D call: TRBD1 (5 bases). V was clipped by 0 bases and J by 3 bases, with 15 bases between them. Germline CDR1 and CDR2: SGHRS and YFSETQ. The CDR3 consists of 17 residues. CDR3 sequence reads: CASSLEGRAQYTGELFF. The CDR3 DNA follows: TGCGCCAGCAGCTTGGAGGGCAGGGCCCAATACACCGGGGAGCTGTTTTTT.

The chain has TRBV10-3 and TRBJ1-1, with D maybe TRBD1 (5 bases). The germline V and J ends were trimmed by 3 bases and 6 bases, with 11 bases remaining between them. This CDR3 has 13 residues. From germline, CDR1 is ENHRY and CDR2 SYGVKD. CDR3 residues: CAISDGGGAEAFF. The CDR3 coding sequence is TGTGCCATCAGTGACGGAGGAGGGGCTGAAGCTTTCTTT.

This chain's CDR3 is CSAAQWTSGVETQYF. CDR3 nucleotide sequence: TGCAGCGCCGCCCAGTGGACTAGCGGAGTAGAGACCCAGTACTTC. The chain combines TRBV29-1 with TRBJ2-5; TRBD2 aligns across 10 bases. This CDR3 is 15 amino acids long. Germline V gene data show CDR1 as SQVTM and CDR2 as ANQGSEA. Trimming at V came to 7 bases and at J to 4 bases, leaving 12 bases not matched to a gene.

The CDR3 DNA reads TGTGCCAGCTCACCACTGAACCCGGGAGATGGGGCTTTCTTT. It is translated as CASSPLNPGDGAFF. The V and J genes are TRBV18 and TRBJ1-1; D not resolved. The CDR3 sequence is 14 residues long. Trimming pared 1 base from V and 11 bases from J, leaving 17 bases between. Germline V CDR1 and CDR2: KGHSH, LQKENI.

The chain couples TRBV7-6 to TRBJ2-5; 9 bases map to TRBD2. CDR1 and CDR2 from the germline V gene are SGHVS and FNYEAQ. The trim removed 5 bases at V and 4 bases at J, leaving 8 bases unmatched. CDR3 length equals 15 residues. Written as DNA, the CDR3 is TGTGCCAGCAGCCCGAGGCGGGGGGGAGGAGAGACCCAGTACTTC. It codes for CASSPRRGGGETQYF. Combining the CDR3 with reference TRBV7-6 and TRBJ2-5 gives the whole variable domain GAGVSQSPRYKVTKRGQDVALRCDPISGHVSLYWYRQALGQGPEFLTYFNYEAQQDKSGLPNDRFSAERPEGSISTLTIQRTEQRDSAMYRCASSPRRGGGETQYFGPGTRLLVL.

This CDR3 is CASSVATSVRDRGETQYF. CDR3 DNA sequence: TGTGCCAGCAGCGTAGCTACATCAGTGAGGGACAGGGGGGAGACCCAGTACTTC. V usage is TRBV9 and J usage is TRBJ2-5; 11 bases match TRBD1. CDR3 length equals 18 residues. With 0 bases clipped from V and 5 bases from J, the junction kept 12 bases outside the gene matches. The germline V gene has CDR1 SGDLS and CDR2 YYNGEE.

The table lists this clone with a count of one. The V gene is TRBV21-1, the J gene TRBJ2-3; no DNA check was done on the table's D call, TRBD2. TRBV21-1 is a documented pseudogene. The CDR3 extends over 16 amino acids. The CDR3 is CASSKGASGITDTQYF. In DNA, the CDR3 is TGTGCCAGCAGCAAGGGGGCTAGCGGTATCACAGATACGCAGTATTTT.

In nucleotides, the CDR3 is TGTGCCAGCAGCTGGGGACAGGGGCTGAGCGAGCAGTACTTC. Translating gives CASSWGQGLSEQYF. The genes are TRBV2 and TRBJ2-7; 10 bases align to TRBD1. The CDR3 is 14 amino acids. CDR1 is SNHLY and CDR2 is FYNNEI in the germline V gene. The V segment lost 6 bases and the J segment 6 bases; nucleotides outside the gene matches: 8.

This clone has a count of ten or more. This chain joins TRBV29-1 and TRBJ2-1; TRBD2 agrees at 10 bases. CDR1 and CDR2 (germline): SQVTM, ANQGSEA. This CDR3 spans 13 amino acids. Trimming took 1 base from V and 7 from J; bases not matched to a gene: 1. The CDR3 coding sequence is TGCAGCGTTGAAGTTAGCGGGAGGAATGAGCAGTTCTTC. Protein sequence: CSVEVSGRNEQFF.

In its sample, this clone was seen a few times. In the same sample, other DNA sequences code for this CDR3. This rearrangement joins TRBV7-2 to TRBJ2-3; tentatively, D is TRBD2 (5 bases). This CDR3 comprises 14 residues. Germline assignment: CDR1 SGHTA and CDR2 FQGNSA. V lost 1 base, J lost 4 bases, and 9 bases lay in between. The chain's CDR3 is CASSLGGLADTQYF. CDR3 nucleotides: TGTGCCAGCAGCTTAGGTGGACTCGCAGATACGCAGTATTTT.

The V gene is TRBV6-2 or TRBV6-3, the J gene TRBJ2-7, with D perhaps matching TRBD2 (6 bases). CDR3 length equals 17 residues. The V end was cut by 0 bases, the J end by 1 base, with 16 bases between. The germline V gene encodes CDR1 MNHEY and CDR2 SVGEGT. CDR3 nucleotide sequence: TGTGCCAGCAGTTACTCTTTAGCGGAGCAAGCGTCCTACGAGCAGTACTTC. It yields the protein CASSYSLAEQASYEQYF.

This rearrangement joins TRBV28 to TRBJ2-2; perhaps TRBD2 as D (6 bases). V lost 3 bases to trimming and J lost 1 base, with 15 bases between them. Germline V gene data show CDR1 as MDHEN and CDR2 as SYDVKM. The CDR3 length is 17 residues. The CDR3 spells CASSFGGSRMNTGELFF. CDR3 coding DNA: TGTGCCAGCAGTTTCGGGGGTAGCAGAATGAACACCGGGGAGCTGTTTTTT.

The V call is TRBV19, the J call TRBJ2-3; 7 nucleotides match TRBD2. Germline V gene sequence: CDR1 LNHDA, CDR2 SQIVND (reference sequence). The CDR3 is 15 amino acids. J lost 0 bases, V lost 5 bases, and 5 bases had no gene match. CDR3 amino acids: CASSSSGQSTDTQYF. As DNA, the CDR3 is TGTGCCAGTAGTTCTAGCGGACAAAGCACAGATACGCAGTATTTT.

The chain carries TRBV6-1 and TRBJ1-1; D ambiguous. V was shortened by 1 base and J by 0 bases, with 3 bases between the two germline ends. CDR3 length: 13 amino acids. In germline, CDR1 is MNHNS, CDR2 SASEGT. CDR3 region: CASSEGVNTEAFF. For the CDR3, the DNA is TGTGCCAGCAGTGAAGGAGTGAACACTGAAGCTTTCTTT.

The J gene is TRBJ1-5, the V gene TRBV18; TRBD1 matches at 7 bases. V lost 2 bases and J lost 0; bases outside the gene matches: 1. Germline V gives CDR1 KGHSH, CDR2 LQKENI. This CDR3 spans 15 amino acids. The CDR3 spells CASSPGTDSNQPQHF. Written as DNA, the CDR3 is TGTGCCAGCTCACCAGGGACAGATAGCAATCAGCCCCAGCATTTT.

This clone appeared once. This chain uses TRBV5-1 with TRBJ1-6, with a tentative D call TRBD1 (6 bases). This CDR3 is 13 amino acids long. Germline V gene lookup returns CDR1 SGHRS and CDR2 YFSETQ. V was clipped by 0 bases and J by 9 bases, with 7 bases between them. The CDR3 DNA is TGCGCCAGCAGCTTGGACAGGGTTTCACCCCTCCACTTT. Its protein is CASSLDRVSPLHF.

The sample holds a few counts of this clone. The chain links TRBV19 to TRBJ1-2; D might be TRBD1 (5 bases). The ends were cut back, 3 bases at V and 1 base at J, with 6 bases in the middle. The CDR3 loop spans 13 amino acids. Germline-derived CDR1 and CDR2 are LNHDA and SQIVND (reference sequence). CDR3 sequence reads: CASSMQGNYGYTF. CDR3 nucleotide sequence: TGTGCCAGTAGTATGCAGGGTAACTATGGCTACACCTTC.

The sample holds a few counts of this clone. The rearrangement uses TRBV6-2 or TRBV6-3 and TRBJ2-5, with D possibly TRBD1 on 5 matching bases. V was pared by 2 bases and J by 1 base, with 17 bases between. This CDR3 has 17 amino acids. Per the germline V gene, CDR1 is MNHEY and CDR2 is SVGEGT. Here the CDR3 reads CASSYVPGGRGQETQYF. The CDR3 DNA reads TGTGCCAGCAGTTACGTTCCTGGCGGAAGGGGCCAAGAGACCCAGTACTTC.